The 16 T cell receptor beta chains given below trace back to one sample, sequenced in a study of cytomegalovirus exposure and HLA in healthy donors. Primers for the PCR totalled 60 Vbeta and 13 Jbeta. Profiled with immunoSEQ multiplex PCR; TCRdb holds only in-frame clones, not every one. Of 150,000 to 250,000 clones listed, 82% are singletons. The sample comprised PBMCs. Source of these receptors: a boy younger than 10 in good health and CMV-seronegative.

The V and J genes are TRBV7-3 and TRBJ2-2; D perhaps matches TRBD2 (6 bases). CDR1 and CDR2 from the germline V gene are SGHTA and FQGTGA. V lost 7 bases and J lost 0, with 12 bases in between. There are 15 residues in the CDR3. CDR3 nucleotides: TGTGCCAGCACCGACGGAGGGGCGAACACCGGGGAGCTGTTTTTT. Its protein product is CASTDGGANTGELFF.

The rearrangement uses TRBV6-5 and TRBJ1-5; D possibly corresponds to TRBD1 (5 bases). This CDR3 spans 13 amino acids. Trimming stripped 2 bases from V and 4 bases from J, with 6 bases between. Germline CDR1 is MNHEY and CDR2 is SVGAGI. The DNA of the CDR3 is TGTGCCAGCAGTTACGGACAAAATCAGCCCCAGCATTTT. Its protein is CASSYGQNQPQHF.

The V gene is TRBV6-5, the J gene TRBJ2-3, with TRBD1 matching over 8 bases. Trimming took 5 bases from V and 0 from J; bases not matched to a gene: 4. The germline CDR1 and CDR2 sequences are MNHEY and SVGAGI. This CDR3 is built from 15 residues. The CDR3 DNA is TGTGCCAGCAGTCCGACAGGGGTCAGCACAGATACGCAGTATTTT. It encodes CASSPTGVSTDTQYF.

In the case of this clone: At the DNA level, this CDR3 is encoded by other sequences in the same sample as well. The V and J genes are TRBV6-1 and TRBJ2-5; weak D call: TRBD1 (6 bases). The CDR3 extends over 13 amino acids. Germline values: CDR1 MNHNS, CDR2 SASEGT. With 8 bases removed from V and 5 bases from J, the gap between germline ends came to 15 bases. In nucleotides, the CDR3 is TGTGCCAGCTCGGAACAGGGTCGGGAGACCCAGTACTTC. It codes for CASSEQGRETQYF.

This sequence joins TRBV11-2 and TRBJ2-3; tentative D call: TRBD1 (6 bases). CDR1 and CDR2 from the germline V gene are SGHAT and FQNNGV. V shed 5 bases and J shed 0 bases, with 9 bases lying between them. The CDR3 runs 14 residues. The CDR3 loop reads CASSPGASTDTQYF. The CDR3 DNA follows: TGTGCCAGCAGCCCAGGGGCAAGCACAGATACGCAGTATTTT. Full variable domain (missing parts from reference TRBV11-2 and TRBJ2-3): EAGVAQSPRYKIIEKRQSVAFWCNPISGHATLYWYQQILGQGPKLLIQFQNNGVVDDSQLPKDRFSAERLKGVDSTLKIQPAKLEDSAVYLCASSPGASTDTQYFGPGTRLTVL.

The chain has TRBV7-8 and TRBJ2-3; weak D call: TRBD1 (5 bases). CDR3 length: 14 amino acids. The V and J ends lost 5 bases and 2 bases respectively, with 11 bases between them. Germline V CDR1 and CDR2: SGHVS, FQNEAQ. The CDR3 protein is CASSRDSSTDTQYF. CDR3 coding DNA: TGTGCCAGCAGCCGTGACAGTTCCACAGATACGCAGTATTTT.

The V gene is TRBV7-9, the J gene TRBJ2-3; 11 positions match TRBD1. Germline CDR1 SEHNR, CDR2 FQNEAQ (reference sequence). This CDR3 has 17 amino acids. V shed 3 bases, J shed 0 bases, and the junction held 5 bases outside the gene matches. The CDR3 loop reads CASSLGQGGWSTDTQYF. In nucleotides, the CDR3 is TGTGCCAGCAGCTTGGGACAGGGGGGATGGAGCACAGATACGCAGTATTTT.

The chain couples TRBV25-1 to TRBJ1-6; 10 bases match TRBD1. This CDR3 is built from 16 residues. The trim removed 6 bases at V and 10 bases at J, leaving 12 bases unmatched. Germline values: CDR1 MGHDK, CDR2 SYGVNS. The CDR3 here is CASSPSPGQGVSPLHF. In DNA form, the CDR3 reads TGTGCCAGCAGCCCCAGCCCTGGACAGGGGGTGTCACCCCTCCACTTT.

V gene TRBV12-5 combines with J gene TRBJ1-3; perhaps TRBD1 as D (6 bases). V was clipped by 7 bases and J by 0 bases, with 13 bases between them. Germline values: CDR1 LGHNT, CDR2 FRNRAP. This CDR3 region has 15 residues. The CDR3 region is CASAQRGGSGNTIYF. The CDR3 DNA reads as TGTGCTAGTGCCCAACGAGGGGGCTCTGGAAACACCATATATTTT.

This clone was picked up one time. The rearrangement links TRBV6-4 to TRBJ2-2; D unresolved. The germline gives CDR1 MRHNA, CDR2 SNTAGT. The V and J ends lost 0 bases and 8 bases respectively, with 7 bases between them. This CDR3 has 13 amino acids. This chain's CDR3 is CASSDSNRGELFF. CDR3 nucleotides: TGTGCCAGCAGTGACTCGAATAGAGGGGAGCTGTTTTTT.

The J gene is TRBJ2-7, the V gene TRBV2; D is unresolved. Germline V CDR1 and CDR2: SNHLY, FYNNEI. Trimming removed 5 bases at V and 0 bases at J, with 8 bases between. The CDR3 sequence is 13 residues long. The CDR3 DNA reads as TGTGCCAGCAGTTTCGAGGTCTCCTACGAGCAGTACTTC. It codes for CASSFEVSYEQYF.

The CDR3, as DNA: TGTGCCAGCAGGCTACAGGGGAATCAGCCCCAGCATTTT. Amino acids: CASRLQGNQPQHF. V is TRBV2 and J is TRBJ1-5; TRBD1 matches 7 bases. CDR1 is SNHLY and CDR2 is FYNNEI in the germline V gene. Trimming at V came to 6 bases and at J to 4 bases, leaving 3 bases not matched to a gene. CDR3 length: 13 residues.

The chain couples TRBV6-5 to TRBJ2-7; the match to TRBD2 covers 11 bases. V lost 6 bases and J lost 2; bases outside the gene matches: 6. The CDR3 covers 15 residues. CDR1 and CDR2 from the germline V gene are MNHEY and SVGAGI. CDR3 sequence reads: CASSRGTSGTYEQYF. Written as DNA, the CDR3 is TGTGCCAGCAGCCGCGGGACTAGCGGAACCTACGAGCAGTACTTC.

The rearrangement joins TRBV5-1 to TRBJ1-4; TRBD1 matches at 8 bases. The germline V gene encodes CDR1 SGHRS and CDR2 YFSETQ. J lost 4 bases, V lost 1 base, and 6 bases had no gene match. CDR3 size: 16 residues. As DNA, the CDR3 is TGCGCCAGCAGCTTGTTCGGGACAGGAGATAATGAAAAACTGTTTTTT. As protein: CASSLFGTGDNEKLFF. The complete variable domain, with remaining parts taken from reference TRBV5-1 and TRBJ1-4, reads KAGVTQTPRYLIKTRGQQVTLSCSPISGHRSVSWYQQTPGQGLQFLFEYFSETQRNKGNFPGRFSGRQFSNSRSEMNVSTLELGDSALYLCASSLFGTGDNEKLFFGSGTQLSVL.

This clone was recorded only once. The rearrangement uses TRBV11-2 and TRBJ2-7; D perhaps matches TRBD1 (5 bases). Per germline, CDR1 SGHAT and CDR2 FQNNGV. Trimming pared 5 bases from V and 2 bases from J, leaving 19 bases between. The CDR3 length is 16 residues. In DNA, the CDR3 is TGTGCCAGCAGCCCAGGACATTGGGTGCAACCCTACGAGCAGTACTTC. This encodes CASSPGHWVQPYEQYF.

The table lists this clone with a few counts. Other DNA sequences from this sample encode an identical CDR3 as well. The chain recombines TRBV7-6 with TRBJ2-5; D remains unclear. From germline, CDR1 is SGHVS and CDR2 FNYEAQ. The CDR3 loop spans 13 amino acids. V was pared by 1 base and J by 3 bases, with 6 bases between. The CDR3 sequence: CASSLVGEETQYF. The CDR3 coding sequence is TGTGCCAGCAGCTTAGTTGGAGAAGAGACCCAGTACTTC.